The 13 T cell receptor beta chains in this list originate from one sample, sequenced in a study of blood T cells in healthy people across ages. PCR was performed a second time for roughly 7 to 11 cycles using a sample-barcoded 5' primer and a J-beta primer mix. TCRdb reanalysed the 5' RACE reads using MiXCR and keeps one entry per CDR3 protein. The table has around 1,700,000 distinct CDR3 sequences, under 30% seen once. The sequencing input was blood. Source of these receptors: a woman younger than 45 in good health.

Regarding this clonotype: At one of its ends the junction is not consistent with the germline gene, which may arise from a read error. The chain combines TRBV29-1 with TRBJ2-1; D gene unclear. The CDR3 length is 13 residues. Looked up from germline, CDR1 is SQVTM and CDR2 is ANQGSEA. This chain's CDR3 is CSVERAGYNKQFF. The CDR3, as DNA: TGCAGCGTTGAACGGGCAGGTTACAATAAGCAGTTCTTC.

This clonotype has only one observation. The rearrangement joins TRBV20-1 to TRBJ1-2, with D unresolved. The germline V gene encodes CDR1 DFQATT and CDR2 SNEGSKA (reference sequence). V was shortened by 3 bases and J by 5 bases, with 7 bases between the two germline ends. The CDR3 loop spans 11 amino acids. Here the CDR3 reads CSASDEYGYTF. The CDR3 DNA reads TGCAGTGCTAGTGATGAGTATGGCTACACCTTC.

The V call is TRBV7-9, the J call TRBJ2-3; 7 bases fit TRBD2. V trimming: 0 bases; J trimming: 6 bases; junction bases outside the gene matches: 6. The CDR3 runs 15 residues. Looked up from germline, CDR1 is SEHNR and CDR2 is FQNEAQ (reference sequence). The CDR3 here is CASSLALGRGDTQYF. The CDR3 nucleotides are TGTGCCAGCAGCTTAGCCCTAGGGAGGGGTGATACGCAGTATTTT.

The rearrangement joins TRBV7-6 to TRBJ2-5, with 9 bases lining up with TRBD1. V dropped 4 bases and J dropped 4; count of bases not matched to a gene: 7. This CDR3 contains 15 residues. Per the germline V gene, CDR1 is SGHVS and CDR2 is FNYEAQ. DNA for the CDR3: TGTGCCAGCAGCTCGAATACAGGGGGCTCAGAGACCCAGTACTTC. Translation gives CASSSNTGGSETQYF.

Concerning this clonotype: This may be a read error: a much more frequent sequence differs by one nucleotide. This rearrangement joins TRBV19 to TRBJ2-7; possibly TRBD2 for D (6 bases). This CDR3 has 15 residues. Germline V gene lookup returns CDR1 LNHDA and CDR2 SQIVND (reference sequence). The CDR3 here is CASRVGSSVSYGQYF. Here the CDR3 DNA reads TGTGCCAGTAGGGTCGGTTCTAGCGTATCCTACGGGCAGTACTTC.

The V and J genes are TRBV6-1 and TRBJ2-7; D not certain. The J call may not be correct, given that the DNA end is closer to TRBJ2-5. The CDR3 extends over 17 amino acids. CDR1 and CDR2 from the germline V gene are MNHNS and SASEGT. The DNA of the CDR3 is TGTGCCAGCAGCCCCACCCGAAGCGAACCCGGTAGAGAGACCCAGTACTTC. It codes for CASSPTRSEPGRETQYF.

Concerning this clonotype: The junction shows a germline mismatch at one end, possibly a read error. The J gene is TRBJ2-5, the V gene TRBV7-3, with D possibly TRBD1 on 6 matching bases. Germline V gives CDR1 SGHTA, CDR2 FQGTGA. The CDR3 consists of 15 residues. The CDR3 DNA sequence: TGCGCCAGCAGCTTAAGTGCGACAGGTCAAGAGACCCAGTACTTC. This gives the protein CASSLSATGQETQYF. The full variable domain, its missing parts supplied by reference TRBV7-3 and TRBJ2-5, is GAGVSQTPSNKVTEKGKYVELRCDPISGHTALYWYRQSLGQGPEFLIYFQGTGAADDSGLPNDRFFAVRPEGSVSTLKIQRTERGDSAVYLCASSLSATGQETQYFGPGTRLLVL.

This clonotype was recorded only once. Mismatch with germline at one junction end may stem from a read error. V usage is TRBV6-6 and J usage is TRBJ2-7, with D possibly being TRBD2 (6 bases). Germline-derived CDR1 and CDR2 are MNHNY and SVGAGI (reference sequence). The CDR3 is made up of 15 amino acids. CDR3 DNA sequence: TGTGTCAGCAGCTCTCCCGGGACTGTAACCTACGAGCAGTACTTC. Translating it yields CVSSSPGTVTYEQYF.

The CDR3 DNA reads TGTGCCAGCAGTGGGTCCAGGGACTATGGCTACACCTTC. Translated, it gives CASSGSRDYGYTF. The chain couples TRBV2 to TRBJ1-2; perhaps TRBD1 as D (5 bases). Germline lookup yields CDR1 SNHLY and CDR2 FYNNEI. V lost 4 bases and J lost 3, with 9 bases in between. The CDR3 runs 13 residues.

The chain combines TRBV5-1 with TRBJ1-1, with TRBD1 identical over 9 bases. CDR3 length equals 17 residues. Trimming cost V 4 bases and J 3 bases; bases outside gene matches: 13. CDR1 is SGHRS, CDR2 YFSETQ, per germline. The CDR3 DNA sequence: TGCGCCAGCAGCGGTAAACAGGGGGCGGGGTGGTACACTGAAGCTTTCTTT. It translates to CASSGKQGAGWYTEAFF.

V gene TRBV30 combines with J gene TRBJ1-5; D ambiguous. V shed 2 bases and J shed 2 bases, with 4 bases lying between them. Germline loops: CDR1 GTSNPN, CDR2 SVGIG (reference sequence). There are 12 residues in the CDR3. CDR3 in DNA: TGTGCCTGGAGTCCGGGCAATCAGCCCCAGCATTTT. Residues: CAWSPGNQPQHF.

The rearrangement uses TRBV29-1 and TRBJ1-4; no definite D call. Per germline, CDR1 SQVTM and CDR2 ANQGSEA. Trimming removed 0 bases from V and 5 bases from J, with 7 bases in between. There are 13 residues in the CDR3. In nucleotides, the CDR3 is TGCAGCGTTGAAGATCACGGAAATGAAAAACTGTTTTTT. Protein product: CSVEDHGNEKLFF.

This clonotype was seen repeatedly, ten times or more. This chain connects TRBV5-6 to TRBJ1-2; 11 positions agree with TRBD1. CDR1 and CDR2 (germline): SGHDT, YYEEEE. This CDR3 spans 14 amino acids. The junction had 10 bases not matched to a gene; V was cut back by 7 bases and J by 8 bases. The CDR3 sequence is CASRDRGYLEGYTF. Written as DNA, the CDR3 is TGTGCCAGCCGGGACAGGGGGTACCTCGAGGGCTACACCTTC. The entire variable domain, with the rest obtained from reference TRBV5-6 and TRBJ1-2, is as follows: DAGVTQSPTHLIKTRGQQVTLRCSPKSGHDTVSWYQQALGQGPQFIFQYYEEEERQRGNFPDRFSGHQFPNYSSELNVNALLLGDSALYLCASRDRGYLEGYTFGSGTRLTVV.